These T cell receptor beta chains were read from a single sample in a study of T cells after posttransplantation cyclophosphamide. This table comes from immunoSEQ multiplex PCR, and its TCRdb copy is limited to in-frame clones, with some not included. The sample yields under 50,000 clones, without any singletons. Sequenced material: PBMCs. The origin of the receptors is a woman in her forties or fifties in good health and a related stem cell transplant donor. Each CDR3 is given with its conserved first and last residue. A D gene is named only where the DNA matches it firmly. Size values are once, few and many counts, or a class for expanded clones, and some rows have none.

TGTGCCAGCAGTACAACAGGGGAAAGGTACTTC	CASSTTGERYF	few	TRBJ2-5	TRBV5-6	TRBD1
TGTGCCAGCAGCCCTACAGGGATCGAGCAGTACTTC	CASSPTGIEQYF	many	TRBJ2-7	TRBV7-2	NA
TGTGCTAGTGCCCAGGGACAGGGGACAGCTGAAGCTTTCTTT	CASAQGQGTAEAFF	many	TRBJ1-1	TRBV12-5	TRBD1
TGTGCCAGCAGCTTCCGACAGGGACTCGAGCAGTACTTC	CASSFRQGLEQYF	many	TRBJ2-7	TRBV11-2	NA
TGTGCCAGCAGCTTAACCCCGGGGGGAGGGAGCACCGGGGAGCTGTTTTTT	CASSLTPGGGSTGELFF	many	TRBJ2-2	TRBV7-2	TRBD2
TGTGCCAGCAGTCCAACGGGACAGGGAAATGAGGAGCAGTACTTC	CASSPTGQGNEEQYF	many	TRBJ2-7	TRBV28	TRBD1
TGTGCCAGCAGCGTAGCAGAGGGGAGGTGGTATGGCTACACCTTC	CASSVAEGRWYGYTF	many	TRBJ1-2	TRBV9	NA
TGTGCCAGCAGCAATGGGGGGGACACTGAAGCTTTCTTT	CASSNGGDTEAFF	many	TRBJ1-1	TRBV11-1	NA
TGTGCCAGCAGCGTCTTTAGCGGGGGCGCAAACAATGAGCAGTTCTTC	CASSVFSGGANNEQFF	many	TRBJ2-1	TRBV9	TRBD2
TGTGCCAGCAGCTCAGAGGGGGAGGGGATCTATGGCTACACCTTC	CASSSEGEGIYGYTF	many	TRBJ1-2	TRBV7-8	NA
TGTGCTAGCAGTAGGGAGGGAGTCTACTCCTACGAGCAGTACTTC	CASSREGVYSYEQYF	many	TRBJ2-7	TRBV2	TRBD2
TGTGCCAGCCGTGGGGAGGGTGGGTCTGGGGGAGGCTCCTACAATGAGCAGTTCTTC	CASRGEGGSGGGSYNEQFF	few	TRBJ2-1	TRBV6-1	TRBD2
TGTGCCAGCTCACCACCCACTGGTGAAAAACTGTTTTTT	CASSPPTGEKLFF	many	TRBJ1-4	TRBV18	NA
TGTGCCAGCAGCGCCCGGACAGGGAGTAGTTACGAGCAGTACTTC	CASSARTGSSYEQYF	NA	TRBJ2-7	TRBV11-3	TRBD1
TGTGCCAGTACACCCCGATTGGGGACAGGGTACGAGCAGTACTTC	CASTPRLGTGYEQYF	many	TRBJ2-7	TRBV19	TRBD1
TGTGCCAGCAGTTATAACCCCTCTGAGCAGGCCCGGGAGCAGTACTTC	CASSYNPSEQAREQYF	many	TRBJ2-7	TRBV6-5	NA
TGTGCCAGCAGCTTGTCCGGGACAGGGCTACCTGGGGAGCTGTTTTTT	CASSLSGTGLPGELFF	many	TRBJ2-2	TRBV7-8	TRBD1
TGCGCCAACCAGACAGGGGGCACTGAAGCTTTCTTT	CANQTGGTEAFF	many	TRBJ1-1	TRBV10-1	TRBD1
TGTGCCAGCAGCTTAAGTACGGGACAGGCCTTGGGGCAGTACTTC	CASSLSTGQALGQYF	many	TRBJ2-7	TRBV5-6	TRBD1
TGTGCCAGCAGTTTGGGGCGGTCCCGTAGCACAGATACGCAGTATTTT	CASSLGRSRSTDTQYF	many	TRBJ2-3	TRBV28	NA
TGTGCCAGCAGCTTATACACGGAAAAACTGTTTTTT	CASSLYTEKLFF	many	TRBJ1-4	TRBV7-8	NA
TGTGCCAGCAGCTTACTAGCGGGGCCCACCGGGGAGCTGTTTTTT	CASSLLAGPTGELFF	many	TRBJ2-2	TRBV11-2	TRBD2
TGTGCCAGCGCCAGGACAGGGAGTAGCACCGGGGAGCTGTTTTTT	CASARTGSSTGELFF	many	TRBJ2-2	TRBV2	TRBD1
TGTGCCAGCACCCCGAGCGGGGGGGGCACCGGGGAGCTGTTTTTT	CASTPSGGGTGELFF	many	TRBJ2-2	TRBV28	TRBD2
TGCAGCACAGGTGGATTGAACACTGAAGCTTTCTTT	CSTGGLNTEAFF	many	TRBJ1-1	TRBV29-1	NA
TGTGCCAGCAGCTTAGGGGCAGGGGTGAGGGAGCTGTTTTTT	CASSLGAGVRELFF	few	TRBJ2-2	TRBV7-6	NA
TGCGCCAGCGGGACTAACAATCAGTTCTTC	CASGTNNQFF	many	TRBJ2-1	TRBV10-2	TRBD2
TGTGCCAGCAGCTTGGGGCGACAGGGAACCTACGAGCAGTACTTC	CASSLGRQGTYEQYF	many	TRBJ2-7	TRBV5-5	TRBD1
TGTGCCAGCAGACCGGGACAGCCATCCCACGAGCAGTACTTC	CASRPGQPSHEQYF	many	TRBJ2-7	TRBV27	TRBD1
TGTGCCAGCAGCTTAGATCGGGTCTATGGCTACACCTTC	CASSLDRVYGYTF	NA	TRBJ1-2	TRBV11-2	NA
TGCGCCAGCAGCTTAACTAGATTTTTCACAGATACGCAGTATTTT	CASSLTRFFTDTQYF	many	TRBJ2-3	TRBV5-1	NA
TGTGCCAGCAGCGCCCGTGGACTAGCGGGGCCGGGGAATGAGCAGTTCTTC	CASSARGLAGPGNEQFF	many	TRBJ2-1	TRBV9	TRBD2
TGTGCCAGCAGCCCGGGGACTAGCGGGGGCCTCTACGAGCAGTACTTC	CASSPGTSGGLYEQYF	many	TRBJ2-7	TRBV7-3	TRBD2
TGTGCCAGCAATCGAGCAGGGGCCTCCTACGAGCAGTACTTC	CASNRAGASYEQYF	many	TRBJ2-7	TRBV27	NA
TGTGCCAGCAGTAGACAGCTTCCTACTGAAGCTTTCTTT	CASSRQLPTEAFF	many	TRBJ1-1	TRBV2	NA
TGTGCCAGCAGTATCTGGACAGGGCCAAATCAGCCCCAGCATTTT	CASSIWTGPNQPQHF	NA	TRBJ1-5	TRBV28	TRBD1
TGTGCCAGCAGCGGATGGGACAGCCGCTACGAGCAGTACTTC	CASSGWDSRYEQYF	many	TRBJ2-7	TRBV7-2	TRBD1
TGTGCCAGTAGTCTCCGGGACAGAGGACGGCCAGATACGCAGTATTTT	CASSLRDRGRPDTQYF	many	TRBJ2-3	TRBV19	TRBD1
TGTGCCAGCAGTTGGACAGGTACCTCCTATGGCTACACCTTC	CASSWTGTSYGYTF	few	TRBJ1-2	TRBV28	TRBD1
TGCGCCAGCAGCCAAACGTTTACGGAGGGATACGGCTACACCTTC	CASSQTFTEGYGYTF	many	TRBJ1-2	TRBV4-1	NA
TGTGCCAGCAGTTCCGGGACAGGGGGTTCACCCCTCCACTTT	CASSSGTGGSPLHF	many	TRBJ1-6	TRBV28	TRBD1
TGTGCCAGCTACGGTTTATATCGGTCGGGAGCTTTCTTT	CASYGLYRSGAFF	many	TRBJ1-1	TRBV6-1	NA
TGTGCCAGCAGGGGAGTTGAGCAAGAGACCCAGTACTTC	CASRGVEQETQYF	many	TRBJ2-5	TRBV5-6	NA
TGTGCCAGTAGAATTCTAGCGGGGGGGCCGGGTGAGCAGTTCTTC	CASRILAGGPGEQFF	many	TRBJ2-1	TRBV19	TRBD2
TGCGCCAGCAGCAGGGGGGAGTCCGGCTACACCTTC	CASSRGESGYTF	many	TRBJ1-2	TRBV10-2	TRBD1
TGTGCCAGTAGTATCCCGGGGAGGAACACTGAAGCTTTCTTT	CASSIPGRNTEAFF	many	TRBJ1-1	TRBV19	NA
TGTGCCAGCAGTGAGCGGGACGGTCGATCGGCTTTCTTT	CASSERDGRSAFF	many	TRBJ1-1	TRBV6-1	NA
TGTGCCAGCAGTTCACAGGGGGCGGATGGCTACACCTTC	CASSSQGADGYTF	many	TRBJ1-2	TRBV28	TRBD1
TGTGCCAGCAGCTCTCGACAGGGGAGATATGAAAAACTGTTTTTT	CASSSRQGRYEKLFF	many	TRBJ1-4	TRBV7-8	TRBD1
TGCGCCAGCAGCTTGGCGGACAAGGTTCACAGAGAGACCCAGTACTTC	CASSLADKVHRETQYF	many	TRBJ2-5	TRBV5-1	NA
TGTGCCAGCAGCTTAGACAGAGTGAACACCGGGGAGCTGTTTTTT	CASSLDRVNTGELFF	many	TRBJ2-2	TRBV7-7	NA
TGTGCCAGCAGCTCCGGGACAAACACCGGGGAGCTGTTTTTT	CASSSGTNTGELFF	many	TRBJ2-2	TRBV11-2	NA
TGTGCCAGCAGCTTGCCGGGTTTTTATGGCTACACCTTC	CASSLPGFYGYTF	many	TRBJ1-2	TRBV13	NA
TGTGCCAGTAGTATGAGGTCCGGCGGAAAAAATTCACCCCTCCACTTT	CASSMRSGGKNSPLHF	many	TRBJ1-6	TRBV19	NA